This T cell receptor beta chain was observed in a study of CD8+CD57+ T cells in acquired aplastic anemia. Turning to the study itself: Quantities of DNA derived from sorted CD4+ and CD8+ cells averaged approximately 3 ug. Study results and caveats: Patients and controls turned out to have around 29 CD8+ CDR3 sequences in common.

The germline V gene has CDR1 SGHRS and CDR2 YFSETQ. The CDR3 is made up of 15 amino acids. V shed 5 bases, J shed 2 bases, and the junction held 6 bases outside the gene matches. Selection for sequencing was limited to patients who had shown CD8+CD57+ cell expansion by flow cytometry. On this clonotype: No antigen is known for it.

The study profiled TCR beta VDJ and CDR3 using genomic DNA as template. A single record per CDR3 protein comes from TCRdb applying MiXCR to the reads. The data hold approximately 200,000 distinct CDR3 sequences, with about half observed a single time. The specimen sequenced was sorted CD4+, CD8+, or CD8+CD57+ T cells (not recorded which) from PBMCs. The origin of this receptor is a human donor with aplastic anemia. This chain uses TRBV5-1 with TRBJ1-1, with 10 bases that match TRBD1. Here the CDR3 DNA reads TGCGCCAGCAGGGATGGGACAGGGGTCAACACTGAAGCTTTCTTT. This gives the protein CASRDGTGVNTEAFF.